This TCR beta chain was sequenced during a study of cytomegalovirus exposure and HLA in healthy donors. The V gene's germline CDR1 is SGHNT and CDR2 YYREEE (reference sequence). V lost 2 bases to trimming and J lost 7 bases; unmatched junction nucleotides: 6. CDR3 length equals 14 residues. The PCR was carried out with 60 Vbeta primers and 13 Jbeta primers. This table comes from immunoSEQ multiplex PCR, and its TCRdb copy is limited to in-frame clones, with some not included. Of more than 200,000 clones listed, about 81% are singletons. The sequenced material came from PBMCs. The chain is built from TRBV5-4 and TRBJ2-1; 7 bases match TRBD2. The origin of this receptor is a middle-aged man in good health and CMV-seropositive. CDR3 DNA sequence: TGTGCCAGCAGCTTCGGCGGGAGTCGAAATGAGCAGTTCTTC. Translating gives CASSFGGSRNEQFF.